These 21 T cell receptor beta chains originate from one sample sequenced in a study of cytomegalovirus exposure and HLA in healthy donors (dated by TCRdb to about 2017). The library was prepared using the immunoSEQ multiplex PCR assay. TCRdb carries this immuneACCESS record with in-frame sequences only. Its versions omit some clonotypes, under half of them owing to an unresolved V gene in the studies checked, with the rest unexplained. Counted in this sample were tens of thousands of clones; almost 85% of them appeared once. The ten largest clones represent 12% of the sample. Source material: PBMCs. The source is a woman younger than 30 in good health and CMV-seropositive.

CDR3 loop: CASSLEQGAQYF. The CDR3 DNA follows: TGCGCCAGCAGCTTGGAGCAGGGGGCCCAGTACTTC. The chain joins TRBV5-1 to TRBJ2-5; the match to TRBD1 covers 7 bases. Germline assignment: CDR1 SGHRS and CDR2 YFSETQ. Losses at the gene ends were 0 bases for V and 9 bases for J; bases not matched to a gene: 2. CDR3 size: 12 residues.

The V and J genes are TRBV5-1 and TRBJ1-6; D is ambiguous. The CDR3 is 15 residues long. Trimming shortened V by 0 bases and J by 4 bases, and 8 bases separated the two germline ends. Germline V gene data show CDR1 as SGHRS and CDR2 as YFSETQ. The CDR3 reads CASSLEGGYNSPLHF. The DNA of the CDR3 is TGCGCCAGCAGCTTGGAAGGCGGTTATAATTCACCCCTCCACTTT.

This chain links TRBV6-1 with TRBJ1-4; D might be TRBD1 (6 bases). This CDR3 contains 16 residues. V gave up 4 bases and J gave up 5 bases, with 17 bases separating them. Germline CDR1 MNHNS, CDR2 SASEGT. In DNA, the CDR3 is TGTGCCAGCAGTGTTCTCCCAGGGGAGGGGAATGAAAAACTGTTTTTT. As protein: CASSVLPGEGNEKLFF.

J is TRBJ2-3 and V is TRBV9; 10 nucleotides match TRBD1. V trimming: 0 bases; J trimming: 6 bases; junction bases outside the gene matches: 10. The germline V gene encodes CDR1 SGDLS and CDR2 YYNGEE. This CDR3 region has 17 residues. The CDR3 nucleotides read TGTGCCAGCAGCGTAGGTTCTGGGACAGGGGCGCGGGATACGCAGTATTTT. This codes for CASSVGSGTGARDTQYF.

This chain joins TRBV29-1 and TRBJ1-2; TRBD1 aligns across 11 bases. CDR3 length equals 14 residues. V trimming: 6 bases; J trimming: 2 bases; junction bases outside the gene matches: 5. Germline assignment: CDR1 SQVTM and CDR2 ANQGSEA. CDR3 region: CSVKRDRGNYGYTF. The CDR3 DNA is TGCAGCGTGAAACGGGACAGGGGGAACTATGGCTACACCTTC.

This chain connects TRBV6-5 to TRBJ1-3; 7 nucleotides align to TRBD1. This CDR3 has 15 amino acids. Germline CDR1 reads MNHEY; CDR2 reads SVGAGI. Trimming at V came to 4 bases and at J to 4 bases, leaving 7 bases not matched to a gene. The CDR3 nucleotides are TGTGCCAGCAGTTTCAACAGGGGAGAAGGAAACACCATATATTTT. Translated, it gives CASSFNRGEGNTIYF.

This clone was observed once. CDR3 loop: CASSIQGRSGYTF. The CDR3 bases are TGTGCCAGTAGTATCCAGGGAAGGTCTGGCTACACCTTC. The chain employs TRBV19 and TRBJ1-2; possible D gene TRBD1, 5 bases. Trimming left V 3 bases short and J 7 bases short, with 12 bases between. There are 13 residues in the CDR3. Looked up from germline, CDR1 is LNHDA and CDR2 is SQIVND (reference sequence).

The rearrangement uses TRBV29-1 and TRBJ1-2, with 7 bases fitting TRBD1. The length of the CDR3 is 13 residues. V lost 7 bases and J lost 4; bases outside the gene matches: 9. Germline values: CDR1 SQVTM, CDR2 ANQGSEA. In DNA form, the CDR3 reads TGCAGCGGATCACAGGGGCTGAGCTATGGCTACACCTTC. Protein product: CSGSQGLSYGYTF.

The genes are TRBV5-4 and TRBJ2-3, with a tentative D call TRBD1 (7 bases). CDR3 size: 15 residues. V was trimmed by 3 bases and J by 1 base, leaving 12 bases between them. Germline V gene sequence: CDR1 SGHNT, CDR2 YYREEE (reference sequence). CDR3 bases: TGTGCCAGCAGCTCAGGGGGGCGTGGCACAGATACGCAGTATTTT. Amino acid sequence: CASSSGGRGTDTQYF.

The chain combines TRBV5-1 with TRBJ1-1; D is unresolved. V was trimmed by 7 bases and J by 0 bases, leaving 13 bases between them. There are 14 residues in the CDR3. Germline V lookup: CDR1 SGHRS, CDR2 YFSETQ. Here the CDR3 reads CASRGEHMNTEAFF. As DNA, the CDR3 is TGCGCCAGCCGGGGAGAGCACATGAACACTGAAGCTTTCTTT.

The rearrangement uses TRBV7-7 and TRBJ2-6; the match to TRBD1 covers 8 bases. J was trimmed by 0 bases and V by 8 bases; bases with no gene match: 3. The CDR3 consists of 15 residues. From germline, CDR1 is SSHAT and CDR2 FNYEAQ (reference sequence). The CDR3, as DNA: TGTGCCAGCGGACAGGGAGGCTCTGGGGCCAACGTCCTGACTTTC. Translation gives CASGQGGSGANVLTF.

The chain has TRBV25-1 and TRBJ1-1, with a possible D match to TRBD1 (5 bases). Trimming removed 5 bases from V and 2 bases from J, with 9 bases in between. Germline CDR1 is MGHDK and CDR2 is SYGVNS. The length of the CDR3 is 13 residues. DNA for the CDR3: TGTGCCAGCAGTTACACAGGAAACACTGAAGCTTTCTTT. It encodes CASSYTGNTEAFF.

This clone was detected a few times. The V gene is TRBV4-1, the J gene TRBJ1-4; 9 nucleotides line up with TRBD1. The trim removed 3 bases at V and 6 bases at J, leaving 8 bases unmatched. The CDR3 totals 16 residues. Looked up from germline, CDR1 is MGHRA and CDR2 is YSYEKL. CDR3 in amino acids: CASSHPPGTGHEKLFF. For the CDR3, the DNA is TGCGCCAGCAGCCATCCCCCAGGGACAGGGCATGAAAAACTGTTTTTT.

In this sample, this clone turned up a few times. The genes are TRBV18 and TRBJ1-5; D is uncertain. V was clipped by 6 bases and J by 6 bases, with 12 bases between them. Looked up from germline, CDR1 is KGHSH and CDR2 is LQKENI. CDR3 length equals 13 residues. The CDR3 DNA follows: TGTGCCAGCTCGGGCATCGACGGTCAGCCCCAGCATTTT. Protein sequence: CASSGIDGQPQHF.

The CDR3 loop is CASRVRDSYETALHF. CDR3 in DNA: TGTGCCAGCAGAGTTAGGGACAGCTATGAGACGGCCCTCCACTTT. V and J are TRBV2 and TRBJ1-6, with 7 nucleotides matching TRBD1. This CDR3 is 15 amino acids long. V was pared by 6 bases and J by 14 bases, with 16 bases of the junction left unmatched. Germline values: CDR1 SNHLY, CDR2 FYNNEI.

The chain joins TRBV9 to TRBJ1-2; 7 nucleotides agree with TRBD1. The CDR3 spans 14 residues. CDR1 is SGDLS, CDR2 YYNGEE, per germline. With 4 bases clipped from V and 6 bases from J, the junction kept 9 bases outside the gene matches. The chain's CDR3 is CASSIHHRGNGYTF. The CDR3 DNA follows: TGTGCCAGCAGCATTCACCACAGGGGAAATGGCTACACCTTC.

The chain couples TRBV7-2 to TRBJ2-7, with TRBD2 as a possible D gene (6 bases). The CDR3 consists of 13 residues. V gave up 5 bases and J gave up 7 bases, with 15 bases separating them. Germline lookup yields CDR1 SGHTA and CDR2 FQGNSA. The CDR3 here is CASSLQTRGEQYF. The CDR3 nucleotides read TGTGCCAGCAGCCTACAAACGCGGGGAGAGCAGTACTTC.

CDR3 protein: CASSSRAATEAFF. The CDR3 DNA reads as TGTGCCAGTAGCTCGAGGGCAGCCACTGAAGCTTTCTTT. The V call is TRBV19, the J call TRBJ1-1; the D is unclear. Trimming pared 6 bases from V and 4 bases from J, leaving 12 bases between. Germline lookup yields CDR1 LNHDA and CDR2 SQIVND (reference sequence). The CDR3 runs to 13 residues. The variable domain in full, completed from reference TRBV19 and TRBJ1-1, reads DGGITQSPKYLFRKEGQNVTLSCEQNLNHDAMYWYRQDPGQGLRLIYYSQIVNDFQKGDIAEGYSVSREKKESFPLTVTSAQKNPTAFYLCASSSRAATEAFFGQGTRLTVV.

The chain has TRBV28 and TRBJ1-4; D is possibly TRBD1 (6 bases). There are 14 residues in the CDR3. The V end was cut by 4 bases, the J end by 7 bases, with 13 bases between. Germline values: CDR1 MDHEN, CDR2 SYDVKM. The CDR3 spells CASSSGGAGEKLFF. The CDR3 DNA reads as TGTGCCAGCAGTTCGGGGGGGGCGGGTGAAAAACTGTTTTTT.

CDR3 in amino acids: CASSLEQGFGYTF. The CDR3 DNA sequence: TGCGCCAGCAGCTTGGAACAGGGGTTCGGCTACACCTTC. This rearrangement joins TRBV5-1 to TRBJ1-2; 7 positions match TRBD1. Looked up from germline, CDR1 is SGHRS and CDR2 is YFSETQ. V lost 0 bases, J lost 8 bases, and 4 bases stayed unmatched. This CDR3 spans 13 amino acids. Looking up the rest from reference TRBV5-1 and TRBJ1-2 gives the full variable domain: KAGVTQTPRYLIKTRGQQVTLSCSPISGHRSVSWYQQTPGQGLQFLFEYFSETQRNKGNFPGRFSGRQFSNSRSEMNVSTLELGDSALYLCASSLEQGFGYTFGSGTRLTVV.

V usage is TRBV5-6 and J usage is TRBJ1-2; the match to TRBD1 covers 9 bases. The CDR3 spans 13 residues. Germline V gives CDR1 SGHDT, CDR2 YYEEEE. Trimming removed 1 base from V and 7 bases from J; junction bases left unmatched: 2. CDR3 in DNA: TGTGCCAGCAGCTTGCTGGACAGGGGTGGCTACACCTTC. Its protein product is CASSLLDRGGYTF. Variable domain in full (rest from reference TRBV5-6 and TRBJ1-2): DAGVTQSPTHLIKTRGQQVTLRCSPKSGHDTVSWYQQALGQGPQFIFQYYEEEERQRGNFPDRFSGHQFPNYSSELNVNALLLGDSALYLCASSLLDRGGYTFGSGTRLTVV.